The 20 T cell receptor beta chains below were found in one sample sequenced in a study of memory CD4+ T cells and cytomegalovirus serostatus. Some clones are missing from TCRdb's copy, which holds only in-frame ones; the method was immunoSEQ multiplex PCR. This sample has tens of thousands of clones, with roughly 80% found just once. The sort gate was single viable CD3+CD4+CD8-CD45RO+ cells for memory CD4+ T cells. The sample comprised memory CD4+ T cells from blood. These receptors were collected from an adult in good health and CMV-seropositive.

CDR3 bases: TGTGCCAGTAGTAAGGGGAGGCGCCAAGAGACCCAGTACTTC. Residues: CASSKGRRQETQYF. The chain combines TRBV19 with TRBJ2-5, with D maybe TRBD2 (6 bases). The ends were cut back, 4 bases at V and 1 base at J, with 10 bases in the middle. The CDR3 covers 14 residues. Germline V gives CDR1 LNHDA, CDR2 SQIVND (reference sequence).

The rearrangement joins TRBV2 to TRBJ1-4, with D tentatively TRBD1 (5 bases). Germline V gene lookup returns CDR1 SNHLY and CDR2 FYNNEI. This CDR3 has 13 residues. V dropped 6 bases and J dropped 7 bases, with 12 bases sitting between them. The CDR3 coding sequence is TGTGCCAGCAGAACCCGGGACGGTGAAAAACTGTTTTTT. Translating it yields CASRTRDGEKLFF.

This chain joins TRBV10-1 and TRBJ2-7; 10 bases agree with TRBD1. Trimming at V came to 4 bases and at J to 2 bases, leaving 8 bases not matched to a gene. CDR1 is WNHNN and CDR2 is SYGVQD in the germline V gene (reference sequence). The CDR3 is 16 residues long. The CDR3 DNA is TGCGCCAGCAGTGTGTCCGGGACAGGGGCAGCCTACGAGCAGTACTTC. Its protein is CASSVSGTGAAYEQYF.

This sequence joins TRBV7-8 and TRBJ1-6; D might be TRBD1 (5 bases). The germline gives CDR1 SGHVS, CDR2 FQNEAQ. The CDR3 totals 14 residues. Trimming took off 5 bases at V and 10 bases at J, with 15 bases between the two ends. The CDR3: CASSRGGGWSPLHF. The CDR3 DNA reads TGTGCCAGCAGCCGCGGGGGAGGGTGGTCACCCCTCCACTTT.

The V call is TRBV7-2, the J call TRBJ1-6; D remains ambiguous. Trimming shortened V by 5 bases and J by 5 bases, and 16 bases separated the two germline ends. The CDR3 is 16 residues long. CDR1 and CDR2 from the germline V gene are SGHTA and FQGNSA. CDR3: CASSLLAGSDNSPLHF. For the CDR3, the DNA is TGTGCCAGCAGCCTCCTGGCGGGGTCCGATAATTCACCCCTCCACTTT.

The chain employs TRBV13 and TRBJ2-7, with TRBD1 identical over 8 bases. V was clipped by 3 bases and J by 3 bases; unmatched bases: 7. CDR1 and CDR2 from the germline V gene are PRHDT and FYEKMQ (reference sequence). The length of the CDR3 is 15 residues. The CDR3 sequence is CASSFHRGLVYEQYF. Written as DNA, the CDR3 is TGTGCCAGCAGCTTCCACAGGGGGTTAGTCTACGAGCAGTACTTC.

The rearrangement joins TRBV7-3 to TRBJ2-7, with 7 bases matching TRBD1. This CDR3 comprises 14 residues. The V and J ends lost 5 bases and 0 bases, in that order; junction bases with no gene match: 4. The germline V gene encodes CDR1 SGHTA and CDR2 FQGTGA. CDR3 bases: TGTGCCAGCAGCCCGGGACAGAACTCCTACGAGCAGTACTTC. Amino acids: CASSPGQNSYEQYF.

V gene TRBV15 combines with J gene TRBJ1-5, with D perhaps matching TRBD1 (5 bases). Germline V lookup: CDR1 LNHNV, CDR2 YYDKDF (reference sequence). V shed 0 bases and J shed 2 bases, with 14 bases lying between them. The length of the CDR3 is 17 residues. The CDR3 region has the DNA TGTGCCACCAGCAGAGATCGGGGGGGTGGAGGCAATCAGCCCCAGCATTTT. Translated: CATSRDRGGGGNQPQHF.

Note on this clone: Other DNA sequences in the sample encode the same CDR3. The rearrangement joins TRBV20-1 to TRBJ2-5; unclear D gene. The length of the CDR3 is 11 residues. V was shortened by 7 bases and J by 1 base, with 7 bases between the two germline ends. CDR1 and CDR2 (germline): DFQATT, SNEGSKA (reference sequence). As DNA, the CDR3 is TGCAGTGGTGGTCTCCAAGAGACCCAGTACTTC. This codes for CSGGLQETQYF.

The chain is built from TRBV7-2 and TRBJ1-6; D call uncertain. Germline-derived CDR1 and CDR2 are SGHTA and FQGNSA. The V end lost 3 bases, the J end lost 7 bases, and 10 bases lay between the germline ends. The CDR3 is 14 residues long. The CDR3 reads CASSFGSNNSPLHF. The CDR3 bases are TGTGCCAGCAGCTTCGGGTCGAACAATTCACCCCTCCACTTT.

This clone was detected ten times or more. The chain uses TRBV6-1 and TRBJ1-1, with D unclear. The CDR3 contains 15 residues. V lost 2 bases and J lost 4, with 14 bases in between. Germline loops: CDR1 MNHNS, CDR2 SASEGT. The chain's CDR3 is CASSEIKTVSTEAFF. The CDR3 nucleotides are TGTGCCAGCAGTGAAATTAAGACGGTGAGCACTGAAGCTTTCTTT.

CDR3 in DNA: TGTGCCAGCAGTTTAAGCGGCGAAAAACTGTTTTTT. Translation gives CASSLSGEKLFF. The V call is TRBV28, the J call TRBJ1-4; D remains unclear. V lost 2 bases to trimming and J lost 8 bases, with 6 bases between them. Per the germline V gene, CDR1 is MDHEN and CDR2 is SYDVKM. The CDR3 runs to 12 residues.

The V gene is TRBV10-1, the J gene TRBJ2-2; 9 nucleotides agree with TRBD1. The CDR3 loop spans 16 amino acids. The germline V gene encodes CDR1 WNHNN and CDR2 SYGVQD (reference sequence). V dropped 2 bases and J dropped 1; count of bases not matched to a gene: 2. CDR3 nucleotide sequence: TGCGCCAGCAGTGAGACAGGGGGCGAGAACACCGGGGAGCTGTTTTTT. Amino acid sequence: CASSETGGENTGELFF.

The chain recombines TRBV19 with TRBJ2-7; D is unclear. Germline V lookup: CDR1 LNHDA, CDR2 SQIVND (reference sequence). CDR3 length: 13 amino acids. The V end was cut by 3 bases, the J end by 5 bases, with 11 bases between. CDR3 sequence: CASSISLGNEQYF. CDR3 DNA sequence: TGTGCCAGTAGTATTTCATTAGGTAACGAGCAGTACTTC. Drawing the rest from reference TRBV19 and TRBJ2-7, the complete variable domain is DGGITQSPKYLFRKEGQNVTLSCEQNLNHDAMYWYRQDPGQGLRLIYYSQIVNDFQKGDIAEGYSVSREKKESFPLTVTSAQKNPTAFYLCASSISLGNEQYFGPGTRLTVT.

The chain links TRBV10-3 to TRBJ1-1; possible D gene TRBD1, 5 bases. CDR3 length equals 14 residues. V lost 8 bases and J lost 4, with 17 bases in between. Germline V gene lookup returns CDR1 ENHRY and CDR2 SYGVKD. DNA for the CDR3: TGTGCCATCGTCCGGGGAGGGGAATCCACTGAAGCTTTCTTT. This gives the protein CAIVRGGESTEAFF.

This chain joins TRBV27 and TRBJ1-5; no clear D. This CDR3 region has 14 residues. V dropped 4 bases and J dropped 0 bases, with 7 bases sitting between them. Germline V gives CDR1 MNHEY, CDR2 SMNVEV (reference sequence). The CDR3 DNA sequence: TGTGCCAGCAGTTGGAGCAATAGCAATCAGCCCCAGCATTTT. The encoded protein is CASSWSNSNQPQHF.

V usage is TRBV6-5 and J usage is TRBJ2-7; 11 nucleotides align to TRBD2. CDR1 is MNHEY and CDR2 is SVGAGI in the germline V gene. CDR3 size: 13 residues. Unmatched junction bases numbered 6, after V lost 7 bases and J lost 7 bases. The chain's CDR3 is CASTGLAGGEQYF. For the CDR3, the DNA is TGTGCCAGCACAGGGCTAGCGGGGGGAGAGCAGTACTTC.

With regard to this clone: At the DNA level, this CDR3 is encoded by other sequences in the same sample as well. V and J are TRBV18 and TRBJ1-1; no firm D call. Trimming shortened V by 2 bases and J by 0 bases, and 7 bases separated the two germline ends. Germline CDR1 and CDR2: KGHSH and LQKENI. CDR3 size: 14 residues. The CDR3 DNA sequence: TGTGCCAGCTCACCAGGGAGGATGAACACTGAAGCTTTCTTT. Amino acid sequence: CASSPGRMNTEAFF. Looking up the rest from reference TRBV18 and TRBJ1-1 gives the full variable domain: NAGVMQNPRHLVRRRGQEARLRCSPMKGHSHVYWYRQLPEEGLKFMVYLQKENIIDESGMPKERFSAEFPKEGPSILRIQQVVRGDSAAYFCASSPGRMNTEAFFGQGTRLTVV.

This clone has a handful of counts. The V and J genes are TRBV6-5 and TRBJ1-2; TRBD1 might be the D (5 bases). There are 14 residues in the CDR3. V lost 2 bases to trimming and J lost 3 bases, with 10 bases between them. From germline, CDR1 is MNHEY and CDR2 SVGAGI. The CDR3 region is CASSYRGKYYGYTF. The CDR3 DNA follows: TGTGCCAGCAGTTACAGGGGAAAATACTATGGCTACACCTTC.

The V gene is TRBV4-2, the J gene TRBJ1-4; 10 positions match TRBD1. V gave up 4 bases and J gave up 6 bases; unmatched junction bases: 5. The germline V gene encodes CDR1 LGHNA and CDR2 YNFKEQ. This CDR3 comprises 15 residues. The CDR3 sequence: CASSPDGTGDEKLFF. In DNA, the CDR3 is TGTGCCAGCAGCCCCGATGGGACAGGGGATGAAAAACTGTTTTTT.